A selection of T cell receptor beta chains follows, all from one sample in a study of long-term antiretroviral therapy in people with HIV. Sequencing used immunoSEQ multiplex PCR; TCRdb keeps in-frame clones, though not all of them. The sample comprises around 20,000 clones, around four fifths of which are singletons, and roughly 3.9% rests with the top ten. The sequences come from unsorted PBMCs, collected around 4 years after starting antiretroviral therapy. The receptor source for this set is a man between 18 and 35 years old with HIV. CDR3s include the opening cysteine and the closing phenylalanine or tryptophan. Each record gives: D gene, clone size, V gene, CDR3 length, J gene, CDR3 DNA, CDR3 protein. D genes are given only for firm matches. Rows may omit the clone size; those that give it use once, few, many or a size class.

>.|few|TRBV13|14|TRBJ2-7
TGTGCCAGCAGCTTATTCCTCCAACCTACGCAGCAGTACTTC
CASSLFLQPTQQYF
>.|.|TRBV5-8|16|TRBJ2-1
TGTGCCAGCAGCTTGCGGAGGGGCGCTGACTTGAATGAGCAGTTCTTC
CASSLRRGADLNEQFF
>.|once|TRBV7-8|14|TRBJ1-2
TGTGCCAGCAGCCTCCAGGACAGAAACTATGGCTACACCTTC
CASSLQDRNYGYTF
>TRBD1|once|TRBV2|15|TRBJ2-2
TGTGCCAGCACCCAGGGCACAGGGGTCCCCGGGGAGCTGTTTTTT
CASTQGTGVPGELFF
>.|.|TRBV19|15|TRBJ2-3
TGTGCCAGTAAAAGAAGGGACGGCAACACAGATACGCAGTATTTT
CASKRRDGNTDTQYF
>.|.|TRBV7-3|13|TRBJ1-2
TGTGCCAGCAGCCCCCGGCGGGGGGATAGCTACACCTTC
CASSPRRGDSYTF
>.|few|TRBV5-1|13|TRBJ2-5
TGCGCCAGCAGCTCGGGGGGCAGGGAGACCCAGTACTTC
CASSSGGRETQYF
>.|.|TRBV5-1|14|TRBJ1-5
TGCGCCAGCAGCACTGGACAGCCTAATCAGCCCCAGCATTTT
CASSTGQPNQPQHF
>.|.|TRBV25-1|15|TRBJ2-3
TGTGCCAGCAGTGAAATCGGGACTAGCACAGATACGCAGTATTTT
CASSEIGTSTDTQYF
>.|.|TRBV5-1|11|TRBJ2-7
TGCGCCAGCAGCGACAGGAGAGAGCAGTACTTC
CASSDRREQYF
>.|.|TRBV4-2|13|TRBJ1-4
TGTGCCAGCAGCCAAGAAGGAGCGGAAAAACTGTTTTTT
CASSQEGAEKLFF
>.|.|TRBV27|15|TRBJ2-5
TGTGCCAGCAGTCCCCTTCCGGACAGTGTAGAGACCCAGTACTTC
CASSPLPDSVETQYF
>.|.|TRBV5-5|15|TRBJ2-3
TGTGCCAGCAGCTCGACCGGCGAGGGGGGGGATACGCAGTATTTT
CASSSTGEGGDTQYF
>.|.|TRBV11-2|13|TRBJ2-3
TGTGCCAGCAGCTTAGGGGGCACAGATACGCAGTATTTT
CASSLGGTDTQYF
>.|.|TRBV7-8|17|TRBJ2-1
TGTGCCAGCAGCCCCGGGTTTGTGGGGACGCTCAACAATGAGCAGTTCTTC
CASSPGFVGTLNNEQFF
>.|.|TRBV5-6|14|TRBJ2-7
TGTGCCAGCAGCTTCGAAGTGGACAGCTACGAGCAGTACTTC
CASSFEVDSYEQYF
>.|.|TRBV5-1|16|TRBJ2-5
TGCGCCAGCAGCTTCCCAAGAGGGGTGGAGGAAGAGACCCAGTACTTC
CASSFPRGVEEETQYF
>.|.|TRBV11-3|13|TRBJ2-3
TGTGCCAGCAGCTTAGATACCCCAGATACGCAGTATTTT
CASSLDTPDTQYF
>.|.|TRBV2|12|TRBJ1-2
TGTGCCACATCGGGACAAGTCTATGGCTACACCTTC
CATSGQVYGYTF
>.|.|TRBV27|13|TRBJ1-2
TGTGCCAGCAGGGCAGGGTCTGACTATGGCTACACCTTC
CASRAGSDYGYTF
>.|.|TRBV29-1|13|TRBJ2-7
TGCAGCGTATCCCTAGGAGGGGGCTACGAGCAGTACTTC
CSVSLGGGYEQYF
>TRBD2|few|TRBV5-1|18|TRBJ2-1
TGCGCCAGCAGCTTGGCCCCCGTCCTAGCGGGGGGGAGCAATGAGCAGTTCTTC
CASSLAPVLAGGSNEQFF
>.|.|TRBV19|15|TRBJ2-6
TGTGCCAGTAGCCTCTACCGCTCTGGGGCCAACGTCCTGACTTTC
CASSLYRSGANVLTF
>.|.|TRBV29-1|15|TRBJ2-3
TGCAGCGTTGAAGATCCTGGCTTTATCACAGATACGCAGTATTTT
CSVEDPGFITDTQYF
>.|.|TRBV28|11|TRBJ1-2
TGTGCCAGCAGTTCACGGAGTGGCTACACCTTC
CASSSRSGYTF
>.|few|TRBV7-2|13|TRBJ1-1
TGTGCCAGCAGCTTAGTAACGAACACTGAAGCTTTCTTT
CASSLVTNTEAFF
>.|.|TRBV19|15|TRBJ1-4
TGTGCCAGTAGTATTACAGGGAAAACTAATGAAAAACTGTTTTTT
CASSITGKTNEKLFF
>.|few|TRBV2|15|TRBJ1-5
TGTGCCAGCAGTGATCGGGGAAATAGGGATCAGCCCCAGCATTTT
CASSDRGNRDQPQHF
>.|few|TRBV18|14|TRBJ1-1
TGTGCCAGCTCACCACCAGGACCCCCAACTGAAGCTTTCTTT
CASSPPGPPTEAFF
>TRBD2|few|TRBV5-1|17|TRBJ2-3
TGCGCCAGCAGCTTATTAGGACTAGCGGGGACAACAGATACGCAGTATTTT
CASSLLGLAGTTDTQYF
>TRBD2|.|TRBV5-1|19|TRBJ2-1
TGCGCCAGCAGCTGGAATAGGGGACTAGCGGGGTCCCGGGTCAATGAGCAGTTCTTC
CASSWNRGLAGSRVNEQFF
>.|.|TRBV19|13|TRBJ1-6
TGTGCCAGTACCTCCCACGAGCATTCACCCCTCCACTTT
CASTSHEHSPLHF
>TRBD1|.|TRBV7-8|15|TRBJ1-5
TGTGCCAGCAGCACGGGGACAGGGGGTGATTGGCCCCAGCATTTT
CASSTGTGGDWPQHF
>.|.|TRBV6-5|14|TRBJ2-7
TGTGCCAGCAGTTACGGGCCGTCGTTGTACGAGCAGTACTTC
CASSYGPSLYEQYF
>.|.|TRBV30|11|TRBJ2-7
TGTGCCACCACCGGGCCATACGAGCAGTACTTC
CATTGPYEQYF
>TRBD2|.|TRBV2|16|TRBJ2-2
TGTGCCAGCAGGGGGGGGGACTCCCGAGGGACCGGGGAGCTGTTTTTT
CASRGGDSRGTGELFF
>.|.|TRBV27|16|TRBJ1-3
TGTGCCAGCAGTTTAGGGTCGGGGGGTTCTGGAAACACCATATATTTT
CASSLGSGGSGNTIYF
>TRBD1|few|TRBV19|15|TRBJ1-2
TGTGCCAGTAGATCTTTGGCGGGGACAGTCAATGGCTACACCTTC
CASRSLAGTVNGYTF
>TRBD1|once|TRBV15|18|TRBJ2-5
TGTGCCACCAGCAGAGAAATTGGCTCCGGGACAGGGGGAGAGACCCAGTACTTC
CATSREIGSGTGGETQYF
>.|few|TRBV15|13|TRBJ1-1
TGTGCCACCAGTCAAGGTCGGAACACTGAAGCTTTCTTT
CATSQGRNTEAFF
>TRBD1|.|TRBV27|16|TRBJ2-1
TGTGCCAGCAGTTCGGGACAGGGACAATTCTATAATGAGCAGTTCTTC
CASSSGQGQFYNEQFF
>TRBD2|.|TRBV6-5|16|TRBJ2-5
TGTGCCAGCAGTTACTCTCCAGCGGGGGGGGCAGAGACCCAGTACTTC
CASSYSPAGGAETQYF
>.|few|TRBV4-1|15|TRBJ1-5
TGCGCCAGCAGCCAAGAAGTCGGCTATGGGCAGCCCCAGCATTTT
CASSQEVGYGQPQHF
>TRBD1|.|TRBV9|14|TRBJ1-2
TGTGCCAGCAGCCTGGACAGGGCCGACTATGGCTACACCTTC
CASSLDRADYGYTF
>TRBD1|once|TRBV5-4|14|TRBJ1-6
TGTGCCAGCAGCTACGACAGGGGCGAATCACCCCTCCACTTT
CASSYDRGESPLHF
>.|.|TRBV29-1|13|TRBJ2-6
TGCAGCGTTGGTCACTCTGGGGCCAACGTCCTGACTTTC
CSVGHSGANVLTF
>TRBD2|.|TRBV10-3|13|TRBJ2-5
TGTGCCATCAGAGAGGGAGGGGAGGAGACCCAGTACTTC
CAIREGGEETQYF
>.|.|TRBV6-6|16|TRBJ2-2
TGTGCCAGCAGTTACGGTGGTGGGCATAACACCGGGGAGCTGTTTTTT
CASSYGGGHNTGELFF
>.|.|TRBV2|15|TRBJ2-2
TGTGCCAGCAGGGGGGTGGGAGGGAACACCGGGGAGCTGTTTTTT
CASRGVGGNTGELFF
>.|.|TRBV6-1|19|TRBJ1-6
TGTGCCAGCAGTGAAGTAACCTTCGGGGGGAGCTCCTATAATTCACCCCTCCACTTT
CASSEVTFGGSSYNSPLHF
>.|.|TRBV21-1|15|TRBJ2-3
TGTGCCAGCAGCAAAGCGCTGCGACCGAGGGATACGCAGTATTTT
CASSKALRPRDTQYF